These 21 T cell receptor beta chains originate from one sample sequenced in a study of T cell responses to AZD1222 COVID-19 vaccine. Produced via immunoSEQ multiplex PCR; TCRdb's table is partial and in-frame only. The sample carries 130,000 or so clones, more than 80% recorded once. The sample consisted of peripheral blood, taken on day 0 of AZD1222 vaccination. The receptor set was obtained from an adult in good health.

The V and J genes are TRBV18 and TRBJ2-1; TRBD1 aligns across 10 bases. This CDR3 region has 18 residues. Germline-derived CDR1 and CDR2 are KGHSH and LQKENI. Trimming at V came to 2 bases and at J to 0 bases, leaving 7 bases not matched to a gene. The CDR3 reads CASSPGTGVALSYNEQFF. CDR3 nucleotides: TGTGCCAGCTCACCAGGGACAGGGGTAGCGCTCTCCTACAATGAGCAGTTCTTC.

The V call is TRBV2, the J call TRBJ2-2; D is perhaps TRBD2 (7 bases). Germline CDR1 is SNHLY and CDR2 is FYNNEI. The CDR3 runs 15 residues. V lost 8 bases, J lost 3 bases, and 16 bases lay in between. This CDR3 reads CASLLAGADTGELFF. DNA of the CDR3: TGTGCCAGCCTACTTGCGGGGGCCGACACCGGGGAGCTGTTTTTT.

The CDR3 bases are TGTGCCAGCGCAAGGGAGTATAATTCACCCCTCCACTTT. It specifies CASAREYNSPLHF. The chain has TRBV7-3 and TRBJ1-6; D unresolved. Trimming removed 8 bases at V and 4 bases at J, with 9 bases between. The CDR3 is made up of 13 amino acids. In germline, CDR1 is SGHTA, CDR2 FQGTGA.

The V and J genes are TRBV19 and TRBJ1-1; 10 nucleotides line up with TRBD1. Germline V gives CDR1 LNHDA, CDR2 SQIVND (reference sequence). The CDR3 sequence is 14 residues long. Germline trimming cut 6 bases from V and 6 bases from J; bases unmatched to any gene: 7. In DNA form, the CDR3 reads TGTGCCAGTAGGAGGGGACAGGGGCTACCTGAAGCTTTCTTT. Its translation: CASRRGQGLPEAFF.

The CDR3 protein is CASSPSHNPNYGYTF. CDR3 nucleotides: TGTGCCAGCAGCCCGTCTCATAATCCTAACTATGGCTACACCTTC. V and J are TRBV14 and TRBJ1-2, with D unclear. The CDR3 runs to 15 residues. Germline V CDR1 and CDR2: SGHDN, FVKESK. V lost 4 bases and J 0 bases, leaving 12 bases between the germline ends.

This chain joins TRBV29-1 and TRBJ2-2; the D is unclear. CDR3 size: 11 residues. Germline V gives CDR1 SQVTM, CDR2 ANQGSEA. V lost 4 bases to trimming and J lost 5 bases, with 5 bases between them. In nucleotides, the CDR3 is TGCAGCGTTGGCGGAACCGGGGAGCTGTTTTTT. Its translation is CSVGGTGELFF.

This sequence joins TRBV9 and TRBJ1-6, with D unresolved. Germline CDR1 is SGDLS and CDR2 is YYNGEE. Trimming cost V 8 bases and J 6 bases, with 15 bases left between them. This CDR3 spans 14 amino acids. CDR3 DNA sequence: TGTGCCAGAGAGATACGACGGGTTAATTCACCCCTCCACTTT. It encodes CAREIRRVNSPLHF.

The chain links TRBV30 to TRBJ2-6; no definite D call. This CDR3 spans 14 amino acids. The germline gives CDR1 GTSNPN, CDR2 SVGIG (reference sequence). V lost 3 bases, J lost 3 bases, and 9 bases lay in between. The CDR3 is CAWRAWGGANVLTF. The CDR3 region has the DNA TGTGCCTGGAGGGCCTGGGGTGGGGCCAACGTCCTGACTTTC.

The chain employs TRBV6-2 or TRBV6-3 and TRBJ1-1; TRBD1 matches at 7 bases. V dropped 6 bases and J dropped 4; count of bases not matched to a gene: 11. CDR1 and CDR2 from the germline V gene are MNHEY and SVGEGT. The CDR3 runs 15 residues. The CDR3, as DNA: TGTGCCAGCAGCCCAGGGGGGGGCTGGGGCACTGAAGCTTTCTTT. Translating it yields CASSPGGGWGTEAFF.

Only a few counts were recorded for this clone. This chain joins TRBV5-6 and TRBJ2-1; TRBD1 agrees at 7 bases. The V and J ends lost 0 bases and 3 bases, in that order; junction bases with no gene match: 6. The V gene's germline CDR1 is SGHDT and CDR2 YYEEEE. This CDR3 has 16 amino acids. The CDR3 protein is CASSLDPGQYYNEQFF. In DNA form, the CDR3 reads TGTGCCAGCAGCTTGGACCCGGGACAGTACTACAATGAGCAGTTCTTC. Together with reference TRBV5-6 and TRBJ2-1, the CDR3 gives the full variable domain: DAGVTQSPTHLIKTRGQQVTLRCSPKSGHDTVSWYQQALGQGPQFIFQYYEEEERQRGNFPDRFSGHQFPNYSSELNVNALLLGDSALYLCASSLDPGQYYNEQFFGPGTRLTVL.

The J gene is TRBJ1-1, the V gene TRBV11-2, with D perhaps matching TRBD1 (5 bases). The CDR3 spans 13 residues. CDR1 is SGHAT and CDR2 is FQNNGV in the germline V gene. V gave up 2 bases and J gave up 5 bases, with 9 bases separating them. CDR3 nucleotides: TGTGCCAGCAGCTTAACGGGGCGGACTGAAGCTTTCTTT. Its translation: CASSLTGRTEAFF.

J is TRBJ2-1 and V is TRBV18; 7 nucleotides align to TRBD1. The CDR3 sequence is 13 residues long. Germline CDR1 and CDR2: KGHSH and LQKENI. The J segment lost 5 bases and the V segment lost 5 bases, leaving 3 bases of the junction unmatched. The CDR3 is CASSADRDNEQFF. CDR3 in DNA: TGTGCCAGCTCAGCAGACAGGGACAATGAGCAGTTCTTC.

The J gene is TRBJ1-2, the V gene TRBV10-3; perhaps TRBD1 as D (5 bases). Trimming took 2 bases from V and 4 from J, leaving 14 bases between them. Per germline, CDR1 ENHRY and CDR2 SYGVKD. The CDR3 spans 15 residues. CDR3 loop: CAISEPQTGGYGYTF. The CDR3 region has the DNA TGTGCCATCAGTGAGCCGCAGACTGGGGGCTATGGCTACACCTTC.

The chain recombines TRBV7-6 with TRBJ2-5; 11 nucleotides match TRBD2. The germline V gene has CDR1 SGHVS and CDR2 FNYEAQ. Trimming cost V 0 bases and J 2 bases; bases outside gene matches: 2. The CDR3 consists of 16 residues. CDR3 protein: CASSLAVAGGQETQYF. DNA of the CDR3: TGTGCCAGCAGCTTAGCAGTAGCGGGGGGGCAAGAGACCCAGTACTTC.

The CDR3 region has the DNA TGTGCCAGCATTGAGGAGGGAGCTAACTATGGCTACACCTTC. Its translation is CASIEEGANYGYTF. The rearrangement uses TRBV2 and TRBJ1-2; D unresolved. Germline CDR1 is SNHLY and CDR2 is FYNNEI. Trimming stripped 7 bases from V and 0 bases from J, with 12 bases between. CDR3 length: 14 residues.

V usage is TRBV18 and J usage is TRBJ2-3, with 7 bases that match TRBD1. CDR3 length equals 15 residues. The germline gives CDR1 KGHSH, CDR2 LQKENI. J was trimmed by 7 bases and V by 2 bases; bases with no gene match: 9. DNA for the CDR3: TGTGCCAGCTCACCAGAGGGGGCCAGTCAAAATACGCAGTATTTT. It encodes CASSPEGASQNTQYF.

CDR3: CASSPSGWGNQPQHF. CDR3 DNA sequence: TGTGCCAGCAGTCCCTCGGGATGGGGCAATCAGCCCCAGCATTTT. The J gene is TRBJ1-5, the V gene TRBV2; the D is unclear. This CDR3 is 15 amino acids long. Trimming shortened V by 5 bases and J by 2 bases, and 13 bases separated the two germline ends. Germline loops: CDR1 SNHLY, CDR2 FYNNEI.

In this sample, this clone turned up once. This chain uses TRBV7-2 with TRBJ1-5; D perhaps matches TRBD1 (5 bases). This CDR3 is 17 amino acids long. Germline V gene data show CDR1 as SGHTA and CDR2 as FQGNSA. With 2 bases removed from V and 4 bases from J, the gap between germline ends came to 18 bases. CDR3 sequence (DNA): TGTGCCAGCAGCTTACAAAACCGCTTAGGGGCGAATCAGCCCCAGCATTTT. Translating it yields CASSLQNRLGANQPQHF.

This rearrangement joins TRBV2 to TRBJ1-4, with 9 bases lining up with TRBD1. V trimming: 0 bases; J trimming: 0 bases; junction bases outside the gene matches: 17. The CDR3 has 22 amino acids. The germline V gene has CDR1 SNHLY and CDR2 FYNNEI. The CDR3 sequence is CASSEALRGTGSDGSTNEKLFF. The CDR3 bases are TGTGCCAGCAGTGAAGCGCTTCGTGGGACAGGGAGTGATGGGTCAACTAATGAAAAACTGTTTTTT. Supplemented by reference TRBV2 and TRBJ1-4, the full variable domain reads EPEVTQTPSHQVTQMGQEVILRCVPISNHLYFYWYRQILGQKVEFLVSFYNNEISEKSEIFDDQFSVERPDGSNFTLKIRSTKLEDSAMYFCASSEALRGTGSDGSTNEKLFFGSGTQLSVL.

The chain uses TRBV6-2 or TRBV6-3 and TRBJ2-3, with TRBD2 identical over 7 bases. Germline V gene sequence: CDR1 MNHEY, CDR2 SVGEGT. V dropped 2 bases and J dropped 3; count of bases not matched to a gene: 8. This CDR3 has 16 residues. The CDR3 is CASSYVAGRETDTQYF. The CDR3, as DNA: TGTGCCAGCAGTTACGTCGCAGGGCGGGAGACAGATACGCAGTATTTT.

The chain links TRBV11-3 to TRBJ2-5; D is uncertain. There are 13 residues in the CDR3. V lost 2 bases and J lost 4, with 8 bases in between. Germline V gene sequence: CDR1 SGHNT, CDR2 YENEEA. The CDR3 spells CASSLISTETQYF. CDR3 nucleotides: TGTGCCAGCAGCTTAATCAGCACAGAGACCCAGTACTTC.